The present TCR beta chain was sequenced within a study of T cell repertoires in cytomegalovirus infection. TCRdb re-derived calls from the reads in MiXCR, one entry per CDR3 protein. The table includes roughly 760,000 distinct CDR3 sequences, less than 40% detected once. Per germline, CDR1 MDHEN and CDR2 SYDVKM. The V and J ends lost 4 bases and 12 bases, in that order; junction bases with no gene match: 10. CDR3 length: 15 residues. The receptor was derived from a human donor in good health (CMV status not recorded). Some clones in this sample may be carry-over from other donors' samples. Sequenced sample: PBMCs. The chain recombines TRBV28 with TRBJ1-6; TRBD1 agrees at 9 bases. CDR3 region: CASSSNRGRLEPLHF. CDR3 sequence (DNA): TGTGCCAGCAGTTCCAACAGGGGGCGATTGGAACCCCTCCACTTT.